The 14 T cell receptor beta chains listed next were all sequenced from one sample in a study of CD8+ T cells in alopecia areata. Sequencing relied on a cDNA template that was reverse transcribed from extracted RNA. This table comes from immunoSEQ multiplex PCR, and its TCRdb copy is limited to in-frame clones, with some not included. The profile shows about 110,000 clones, around 59% of them singletons. The specimen was CD8+ T cells sorted from blood. Source of these receptors: a human donor in good health.

This clone has a handful of counts. V and J are TRBV29-1 and TRBJ2-5, with TRBD2 as a possible D gene (5 bases). There are 13 residues in the CDR3. The V end lost 2 bases, the J end lost 5 bases, and 12 bases lay between the germline ends. Germline-derived CDR1 and CDR2 are SQVTM and ANQGSEA. The CDR3 region is CSVERPGSETQYF. CDR3 bases: TGCAGCGTTGAACGACCGGGATCGGAGACCCAGTACTTC.

At least ten counts were recorded for this clone. This chain uses TRBV7-8 with TRBJ1-6; possible D gene TRBD1, 6 bases. Trimming pared 5 bases from V and 10 bases from J, leaving 9 bases between. The CDR3 is 12 amino acids. The germline V gene encodes CDR1 SGHVS and CDR2 FQNEAQ. The CDR3: CASSQDRSPLHF. Here the CDR3 DNA reads TGTGCCAGCAGCCAGGACAGATCACCCCTCCACTTT.

The chain has TRBV27 and TRBJ2-1; 8 bases line up with TRBD2. J gave up 7 bases and V 8 bases, and 10 bases lay outside the gene matches. The CDR3 is 14 residues long. From germline, CDR1 is MNHEY and CDR2 SMNVEV (reference sequence). The CDR3 DNA reads as TGTGCCAGCCGACTTACTAGCGGCTCTAATGAGCAGTTCTTC. This gives the protein CASRLTSGSNEQFF.

There are a few counts of this clone. The rearrangement joins TRBV4-1 to TRBJ2-3; D may correspond to TRBD1 or TRBD2 (6 bases each). Trimming left V 0 bases short and J 4 bases short, with 14 bases between. This CDR3 has 16 residues. Germline CDR1 is MGHRA and CDR2 is YSYEKL. The CDR3, as DNA: TGCGCCAGCAGCCAAGAGGAGGGGGGAGGAGCAGATACGCAGTATTTT. Translating gives CASSQEEGGGADTQYF.

The chain employs TRBV29-1 and TRBJ2-7; TRBD1 agrees at 7 bases. J lost 2 bases, V lost 1 base, and 5 bases had no gene match. CDR1 is SQVTM and CDR2 is ANQGSEA in the germline V gene. The CDR3 has 14 amino acids. The CDR3 nucleotides are TGCAGCGTTGAAGCCGCGACAGGGACCTACGAGCAGTACTTC. Translated, it gives CSVEAATGTYEQYF.

The chain joins TRBV4-1 to TRBJ1-2; possibly TRBD1 for D (6 bases). V was shortened by 4 bases and J by 6 bases, with 15 bases between the two germline ends. Germline-derived CDR1 and CDR2 are MGHRA and YSYEKL. The CDR3 sequence is 14 residues long. The CDR3 reads CASSPGGGMDGYTF. CDR3 coding DNA: TGCGCCAGCAGCCCGGGAGGGGGGATGGATGGCTACACCTTC.

This chain uses TRBV29-1 with TRBJ1-1, with D uncertain. Germline CDR1 is SQVTM and CDR2 is ANQGSEA. CDR3 size: 12 residues. Trimming removed 4 bases from V and 1 base from J, with 7 bases in between. The CDR3 sequence: CSVVTENTEAFF. The CDR3 DNA reads TGCAGCGTTGTCACAGAGAACACTGAAGCTTTCTTT.

Only a few counts were recorded for this clone. The genes are TRBV27 and TRBJ1-1, with D possibly being TRBD1 (5 bases). V gave up 2 bases and J gave up 1 base, with 8 bases separating them. The germline V gene has CDR1 MNHEY and CDR2 SMNVEV (reference sequence). The length of the CDR3 is 14 residues. The chain's CDR3 is CASSLGQGNTEAFF. The CDR3 DNA reads as TGTGCCAGCAGTTTAGGTCAGGGGAACACTGAAGCTTTCTTT.

The chain combines TRBV29-1 with TRBJ1-2; D is ambiguous. There are 20 residues in the CDR3. From germline, CDR1 is SQVTM and CDR2 ANQGSEA. The V end was cut by 7 bases, the J end by 4 bases, with 37 bases between. The CDR3 sequence is CSAVLGFRDRSGRIIYGYTF. As DNA, the CDR3 is TGCAGCGCCGTGCTAGGTTTTAGGGATCGGTCTGGGCGGATTATCTATGGCTACACCTTC. Full variable domain (missing parts from reference TRBV29-1 and TRBJ1-2): SAVISQKPSRDICQRGTSLTIQCQVDSQVTMMFWYRQQPGQSLTLIATANQGSEATYESGFVIDKFPISRPNLTFSTLTVSNMSPEDSSIYLCSAVLGFRDRSGRIIYGYTFGSGTRLTVV.

About this clone: This specimen includes other DNA sequences encoding the same CDR3. The V gene is TRBV5-6, the J gene TRBJ2-2; D call uncertain. CDR1 SGHDT and CDR2 YYEEEE come from the germline V gene. The V gene lost 0 bases and the J gene lost 6 bases, with 3 bases spanning the gap. The CDR3 has 12 amino acids. CDR3 nucleotide sequence: TGTGCCAGCAGCTTGGGCTCCGGGGAGCTGTTTTTT. Its translation is CASSLGSGELFF.

The chain links TRBV11-2 to TRBJ2-7; 9 bases map to TRBD2. Germline CDR1 is SGHAT and CDR2 is FQNNGV. The CDR3 runs 16 residues. V gave up 5 bases and J gave up 1 base; unmatched junction bases: 9. The CDR3 DNA follows: TGTGCCAGCAGCCCCGGGGTAGCGGGGGTGTCCTACGAGCAGTACTTC. Translating gives CASSPGVAGVSYEQYF.

J is TRBJ2-3 and V is TRBV28; TRBD1 or TRBD2 may be the D gene (5 bases each). Germline CDR1 reads MDHEN; CDR2 reads SYDVKM. V lost 2 bases, J lost 6 bases, and 18 bases lay in between. The CDR3 covers 16 residues. This CDR3 is CASSLGDRAFLDTQYF. In nucleotides, the CDR3 is TGTGCCAGCAGTTTAGGGGACCGAGCTTTCTTGGATACGCAGTATTTT.

About this clone itself: This same CDR3 is encoded by further DNA sequences in the sample. This chain uses TRBV29-1 with TRBJ2-5; D not certain. The ends were cut back, 4 bases at V and 2 bases at J, with 8 bases in the middle. Germline V gene sequence: CDR1 SQVTM, CDR2 ANQGSEA. CDR3 length: 12 amino acids. The CDR3 coding sequence is TGCAGCGTTGGGCAGCCTCAAGAGACCCAGTACTTC. Its translation is CSVGQPQETQYF.

The chain recombines TRBV5-1 with TRBJ2-7; D remains ambiguous. This CDR3 is 15 amino acids long. V was clipped by 1 base and J by 1 base, with 12 bases between them. Looked up from germline, CDR1 is SGHRS and CDR2 is YFSETQ. CDR3 coding DNA: TGCGCCAGCAGCTTGACAGAGTCAAATTCCTACGAGCAGTACTTC. This encodes CASSLTESNSYEQYF.